Included here is one T cell receptor (beta chain) sequence, with context. Its antigen remains unidentified. Germline V lookup: CDR1 MGHDK, CDR2 SYGVNS. The CDR3 extends over 15 amino acids. V shed 2 bases, J shed 6 bases, and the junction held 7 bases outside the gene matches. The sample originates from a study of cytomegalovirus exposure and HLA in healthy donors. Overall study results and limits: Per a later analysis, HLA-associated TCR beta chains showed more clonal expansion than other, equally common TCR beta chains.

Researchers ran the PCR with 60 Vbeta and 13 Jbeta primers. Clones were sequenced by immunoSEQ multiplex PCR, and TCRdb holds only the in-frame ones, with some missing. The sample shows 100,000 to 150,000 clones, around four fifths of them seen only once. The clonotype originates from a woman aged 45-65 years in good health and CMV-seropositive. The specimen sequenced was PBMCs. The J gene is TRBJ1-1, the V gene TRBV25-1; 9 nucleotides align to TRBD1. In DNA, the CDR3 is TGTGCCAGCAGTGAACTTGGGACAGGGCTGGCTGAAGCTTTCTTT. It yields the protein CASSELGTGLAEAFF.